These 14 T cell receptor beta chains were sequenced from one sample in a study of blood T cell repertoires in COVID-19. The data were produced by immunoSEQ multiplex PCR, yet TCRdb's version contains in-frame clones alone and is incomplete. The sample comprises fewer than 350,000 clones, roughly nine tenths of which are singletons, and 3% to 4% rests with the top ten. Sequencing was carried out using peripheral blood. The receptors shown here come from a woman in her sixties or seventies with COVID-19, enrolled during active disease.

The chain combines TRBV9 with TRBJ2-1, with TRBD2 matching 10 bases. V lost 1 base to trimming and J lost 7 bases; unmatched junction nucleotides: 8. Germline V gene sequence: CDR1 SGDLS, CDR2 YYNGEE. The CDR3 is made up of 16 amino acids. This chain's CDR3 is CASSVMERGGLNEQFF. CDR3 sequence (DNA): TGTGCCAGCAGCGTAATGGAGCGGGGGGGACTTAATGAGCAGTTCTTC.

The chain has TRBV19 and TRBJ1-1; TRBD1 matches 7 bases. With V trimmed by 8 bases and J by 6 bases, 9 bases remained unmatched. Germline lookup yields CDR1 LNHDA and CDR2 SQIVND (reference sequence). This CDR3 is built from 13 residues. CDR3 nucleotide sequence: TGTGCCAGTCGGAGTGACAGGGACTCTGAAGCTTTCTTT. Amino acids: CASRSDRDSEAFF.

The chain couples TRBV7-2 to TRBJ1-1, with 7 bases that match TRBD1. Trimming removed 4 bases from V and 0 bases from J; junction bases left unmatched: 5. CDR1 is SGHTA and CDR2 is FQGNSA in the germline V gene. The length of the CDR3 is 15 residues. The DNA of the CDR3 is TGTGCCAGCAGCTCACCGACAGGGCTGAACACTGAAGCTTTCTTT. Translating it yields CASSSPTGLNTEAFF. Based on the CDR3 plus reference TRBV7-2 and TRBJ1-1, the full variable domain is GAGVSQSPSNKVTEKGKDVELRCDPISGHTALYWYRQSLGQGLEFLIYFQGNSAPDKSGLPSDRFSAERTGGSVSTLTIQRTQQEDSAVYLCASSSPTGLNTEAFFGQGTRLTVV.

Regarding this clone: The same CDR3 is also encoded by other DNA sequences in this sample. The CDR3 DNA reads TGTGCCAGCAGACCGACAGGGGGCAACAATCAGCCCCAGCATTTT. Translating it yields CASRPTGGNNQPQHF. The gene calls are TRBV28 and TRBJ1-5, with 10 bases that match TRBD1. The ends lost 6 bases at V and 3 bases at J; junction bases unmatched: 5. The CDR3 has 15 amino acids. Germline CDR1 MDHEN, CDR2 SYDVKM.

J is TRBJ1-6 and V is TRBV2, with D perhaps matching TRBD1 (5 bases). V dropped 10 bases and J dropped 0 bases, with 13 bases sitting between them. The CDR3 runs 15 residues. Germline V gives CDR1 SNHLY, CDR2 FYNNEI. CDR3 region: CATGGESSYNSPLHF. CDR3 nucleotides: TGTGCCACCGGAGGGGAGAGCTCCTATAATTCACCCCTCCACTTT. Looking up the rest from reference TRBV2 and TRBJ1-6 gives the full variable domain: EPEVTQTPSHQVTQMGQEVILRCVPISNHLYFYWYRQILGQKVEFLVSFYNNEISEKSEIFDDQFSVERPDGSNFTLKIRSTKLEDSAMYFCATGGESSYNSPLHFGNGTRLTVT.

This clone appeared many times. J is TRBJ2-4 and V is TRBV7-3; D perhaps matches TRBD2 (7 bases). CDR1 and CDR2 (germline): SGHTA, FQGTGA. V was cut by 5 bases and J by 11 bases, with 22 bases left in between. The CDR3 contains 15 residues. As DNA, the CDR3 is TGTGCCAGCAGCCCTTCGGGGGGCAGGGTGGCCGTTCAGTACTTC. It specifies CASSPSGGRVAVQYF.

The chain is built from TRBV3-1 (or the pseudogene TRBV3-2) and TRBJ1-2; D unclear. CDR3 length equals 13 residues. CDR1 is LGHDT, CDR2 YNNKEL, per germline (reference sequence). V shed 1 base and J shed 2 bases, with 5 bases lying between them. This CDR3 reads CASSQVQNYGYTF. Written as DNA, the CDR3 is TGTGCCAGCAGCCAAGTCCAAAACTATGGCTACACCTTC.

The chain is built from TRBV5-1 and TRBJ2-7; D is perhaps TRBD1 (5 bases). This CDR3 spans 16 amino acids. V lost 2 bases and J lost 3, with 18 bases in between. Germline V gene sequence: CDR1 SGHRS, CDR2 YFSETQ. CDR3 DNA: TGCGCCAGCAGCTTCCTTCAGGGCGCAGGAGACTACGAGCAGTACTTC. Protein: CASSFLQGAGDYEQYF.

This chain links TRBV7-9 with TRBJ2-5; perhaps TRBD2 as D (5 bases). The CDR3 runs to 13 residues. Trimming left V 6 bases short and J 2 bases short, with 10 bases between. Germline V gene sequence: CDR1 SEHNR, CDR2 FQNEAQ (reference sequence). CDR3 sequence: CASSFREQETQYF. In DNA form, the CDR3 reads TGTGCCAGCAGTTTCCGGGAACAAGAGACCCAGTACTTC.

The J gene is TRBJ2-1, the V gene TRBV2, with 9 nucleotides matching TRBD1. Germline V gene lookup returns CDR1 SNHLY and CDR2 FYNNEI. V trimming: 4 bases; J trimming: 5 bases; junction bases outside the gene matches: 9. This CDR3 has 16 amino acids. DNA of the CDR3: TGTGCCAGCAGTGTTGTCGAGGGACAGGGAAACAATGAGCAGTTCTTC. As protein: CASSVVEGQGNNEQFF.

V usage is TRBV7-3 and J usage is TRBJ2-5; D is perhaps TRBD1 (6 bases). The V end lost 1 base, the J end lost 4 bases, and 10 bases lay between the germline ends. The length of the CDR3 is 14 residues. Germline assignment: CDR1 SGHTA and CDR2 FQGTGA. DNA for the CDR3: TGTGCCAGCAGCTTAAATGGGGGCGGAGAGACCCAGTACTTC. Its protein product is CASSLNGGGETQYF.

Here the CDR3 DNA reads TGTGCCAGCAGCCCCGATAGGACTTCTAACACCGGGGAGCTGTTTTTT. It is translated as CASSPDRTSNTGELFF. The V and J genes are TRBV3-1 (or the pseudogene TRBV3-2) and TRBJ2-2, with D possibly TRBD2 on 5 matching bases. CDR1 is LGHDT and CDR2 is YNNKEL in the germline V gene (reference sequence). V was trimmed by 4 bases and J by 2 bases, leaving 14 bases between them. The CDR3 covers 16 residues.

The gene calls are TRBV19 and TRBJ2-7; possible D gene TRBD1, 5 bases. The V end lost 5 bases, the J end lost 3 bases, and 14 bases lay between the germline ends. Germline CDR1 LNHDA, CDR2 SQIVND (reference sequence). The CDR3 is 14 residues long. DNA of the CDR3: TGTGCCAGTAGTCCGCAGGGTTTTGGCTACGAGCAGTACTTC. It encodes CASSPQGFGYEQYF.

This rearrangement joins TRBV19 to TRBJ2-7, with 9 positions matching TRBD1. The CDR3 contains 16 residues. Germline CDR1 is LNHDA and CDR2 is SQIVND (reference sequence). The junction had 11 bases not matched to a gene; V was cut back by 4 bases and J by 4 bases. CDR3 region: CASSTDSGTGYYEQYF. The CDR3 DNA sequence: TGTGCCAGTAGTACGGACAGTGGGACAGGGTATTACGAGCAGTACTTC.